In its sample, the clone carrying this T cell receptor beta chain was seen many times. This CDR3 is also generated by other DNA sequences in the sample. The entry originates in a study of shared clonotypes between healthy human individuals. Sequenced by immunoSEQ multiplex PCR; TCRdb stores in-frame clones only, minus some. The sample consists of about half a million clones, 81% of them appearing once. J was trimmed by 2 bases and V by 5 bases; bases with no gene match: 2. The CDR3 totals 13 residues. Looked up from germline, CDR1 is SGHVS and CDR2 is FQNEAQ. This TCR came from a middle-aged woman in good health. Some clones in this sample may be carry-over from other donors' samples. What was sequenced was PBMCs. This chain uses TRBV7-8 with TRBJ2-5, with TRBD2 matching 7 bases. DNA for the CDR3: TGTGCCAGCAGCCCGGGACTACAAGAGACCCAGTACTTC. Translated, it gives CASSPGLQETQYF.